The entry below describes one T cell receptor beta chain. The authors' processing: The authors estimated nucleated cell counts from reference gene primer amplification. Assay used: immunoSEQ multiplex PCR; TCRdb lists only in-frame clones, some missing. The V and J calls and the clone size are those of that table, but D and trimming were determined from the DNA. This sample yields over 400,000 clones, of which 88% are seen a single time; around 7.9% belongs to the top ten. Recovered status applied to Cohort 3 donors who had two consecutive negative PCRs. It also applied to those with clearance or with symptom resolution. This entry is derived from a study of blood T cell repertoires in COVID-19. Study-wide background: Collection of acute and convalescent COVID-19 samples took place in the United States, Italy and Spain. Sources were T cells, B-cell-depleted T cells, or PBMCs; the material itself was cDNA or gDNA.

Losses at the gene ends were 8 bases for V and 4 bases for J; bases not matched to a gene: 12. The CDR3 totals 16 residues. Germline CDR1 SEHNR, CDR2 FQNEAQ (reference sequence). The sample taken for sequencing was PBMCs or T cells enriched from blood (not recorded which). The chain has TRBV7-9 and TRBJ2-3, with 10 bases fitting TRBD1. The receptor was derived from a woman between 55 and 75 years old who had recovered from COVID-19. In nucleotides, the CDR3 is TGTGCCAGCCATGGATCGGGGACAGGGGATGCAGATACGCAGTATTTT. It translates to CASHGSGTGDADTQYF.